This TCR beta chain was obtained from a study of neurological immune-mediated disorders. This clonotype was seen many times. This CDR3 has 14 amino acids. Germline V gene lookup returns CDR1 MNHNS and CDR2 SASEGT. V was cut by 7 bases and J by 7 bases, with 14 bases left in between. MiXCR, applied by TCRdb to the 5' RACE reads, yields one record per CDR3 protein. Of just over 50,000 distinct CDR3 sequences in the sample, 3% to 4% were seen once. The sequence came from a man in his forties with multiple sclerosis. The sequenced sample was PBMCs. This sequence joins TRBV6-1 and TRBJ1-6; D possibly corresponds to TRBD1 (5 bases). The CDR3 coding sequence is TGTGCCAGCATTCCCGGGACGACGAATTCACCCCTCCACTTT. Translated: CASIPGTTNSPLHF.